The 27 T cell receptor beta chains in this list originate from one sample, sequenced in a study of T-cell reconstitution after alpha-beta-depleted transplantation in children. TCRbeta library preparation incorporated unique molecular identifiers. Via MiXCR, TCRdb re-called the PCR reads, giving one row per CDR3 protein. This sample has tens of thousands of distinct CDR3 sequences; 5.5% to 7.5% occur once, and the top ten carry about 2.3%. The starting material was PBMCs from the stem cell graft donor, obtained from the stem cell graft. The receptors were gathered from a human donor who donated a stem cell graft to a child with acute lymphoblastic leukemia.

The V gene is TRBV19, the J gene TRBJ2-3; D not certain. Between the trimmed V and J ends, which lost 4 bases and 11 bases, there was a span of 16 bases. The CDR3 loop spans 13 amino acids. The germline CDR1 and CDR2 sequences are LNHDA and SQIVND (reference sequence). In DNA, the CDR3 is TGTGCCAGTAGTACCCGAGCTGGATCTTGGCAGTATTTT. This sequence encodes CASSTRAGSWQYF.

This clonotype has at least ten counts. The chain links TRBV5-1 to TRBJ1-4; D is ambiguous. Between the trimmed V and J ends, which lost 2 bases and 7 bases, there was a span of 3 bases. The CDR3 has 11 amino acids. Germline loops: CDR1 SGHRS, CDR2 YFSETQ. Written as DNA, the CDR3 is TGCGCCAGCAGCTTCGGTGAAAAACTGTTTTTT. Translation: CASSFGEKLFF.

This clonotype was observed at least ten times. The rearrangement links TRBV7-8 to TRBJ2-3; the match to TRBD2 covers 8 bases. Trimming removed 4 bases from V and 0 bases from J; junction bases left unmatched: 6. This CDR3 is 16 amino acids long. Germline V gene lookup returns CDR1 SGHVS and CDR2 FQNEAQ. The CDR3 nucleotides read TGTGCCAGCAGCTCCCGAGCGGGAGAAAGCACAGATACGCAGTATTTT. Its translation is CASSSRAGESTDTQYF. The variable domain in full, with the rest retrieved from reference TRBV7-8 and TRBJ2-3, is GAGVSQSPRYKVAKRGQDVALRCDPISGHVSLFWYQQALGQGPEFLTYFQNEAQLDKSGLPSDRFFAERPEGSVSTLKIQRTQQEDSAVYLCASSSRAGESTDTQYFGPGTRLTVL.

This clonotype was observed at least ten times. This rearrangement joins TRBV6-5 to TRBJ2-7, with TRBD2 matching over 9 bases. Trimming at V came to 7 bases and at J to 3 bases, leaving 10 bases not matched to a gene. The CDR3 length is 15 residues. CDR1 and CDR2 from the germline V gene are MNHEY and SVGAGI. Written as DNA, the CDR3 is TGTGCCAGCATTCTTAGCGGGAGAAGTTTCTACGAGCAGTACTTC. This sequence encodes CASILSGRSFYEQYF.

The table lists this clonotype with many counts. V is TRBV7-8 and J is TRBJ1-1; D is perhaps TRBD1 (6 bases). The CDR3 extends over 15 amino acids. Trimming cost V 5 bases and J 0 bases, with 13 bases left between them. The V gene's germline CDR1 is SGHVS and CDR2 FQNEAQ. The CDR3 nucleotides read TGTGCCAGCAGCGACCAGGGGCCCATGAACACTGAAGCTTTCTTT. Protein sequence: CASSDQGPMNTEAFF.

This clonotype was detected a few times. The V gene is TRBV2, the J gene TRBJ2-3; 13 bases match TRBD2. V lost 4 bases to trimming and J lost 1 base; unmatched junction nucleotides: 5. Germline assignment: CDR1 SNHLY and CDR2 FYNNEI. The CDR3 runs to 17 residues. The CDR3 protein is CASSAIGLAGGTDTQYF. CDR3 sequence (DNA): TGTGCCAGCAGTGCAATAGGACTAGCGGGAGGCACAGATACGCAGTATTTT.

This clonotype occurred a few times. The V gene is TRBV6-5, the J gene TRBJ2-3, with 9 positions matching TRBD1. Trimming took 4 bases from V and 3 from J; bases not matched to a gene: 8. Germline CDR1 reads MNHEY; CDR2 reads SVGAGI. The CDR3 spans 16 residues. The CDR3 coding sequence is TGTGCCAGCAGTTTACACAGGGGGCAGGTGACAGATACGCAGTATTTT. It is translated as CASSLHRGQVTDTQYF.

This clonotype was recorded many times. This sequence joins TRBV24-1 and TRBJ2-2; D is uncertain. Trimming cost V 9 bases and J 0 bases, with 10 bases left between them. The germline gives CDR1 KGHDR, CDR2 SFDVKD. CDR3 length: 14 residues. CDR3 sequence (DNA): TGTGCCACCGCGAGTATGTCGAACACCGGGGAGCTGTTTTTT. Its protein product is CATASMSNTGELFF.

This clonotype was counted at least ten times. The chain carries TRBV5-4 and TRBJ2-1; 8 nucleotides match TRBD2. Germline CDR1 SGHNT, CDR2 YYREEE (reference sequence). The junction had 4 bases not matched to a gene; V was cut back by 1 base and J by 7 bases. CDR3 size: 14 residues. DNA for the CDR3: TGTGCCAGCAGCTTGTTCCGGGGGGGGAATGAGCAGTTCTTC. Translated: CASSLFRGGNEQFF.

Ten or more counts support this clonotype. The gene calls are TRBV25-1 and TRBJ1-4; 7 bases fit TRBD1. Germline CDR1 is MGHDK and CDR2 is SYGVNS. The CDR3 contains 15 residues. J lost 4 bases, V lost 5 bases, and 7 bases had no gene match. The CDR3 is CASSPQTGNNEKLFF. CDR3 coding DNA: TGTGCCAGCAGTCCCCAGACAGGGAATAATGAAAAACTGTTTTTT.

This clonotype showed up many times. The J gene is TRBJ2-2, the V gene TRBV12-3 or TRBV12-4; TRBD2 matches at 8 bases. The CDR3 is 15 residues long. V was pared by 0 bases and J by 7 bases, with 4 bases of the junction left unmatched. The CDR3 sequence is CASSLALAGGGELFF. The CDR3 coding sequence is TGTGCCAGCAGTTTAGCTTTGGCGGGAGGCGGGGAGCTGTTTTTT.

At least ten counts were recorded for this clonotype. The gene calls are TRBV15 and TRBJ1-1; possible D gene TRBD1, 6 bases. This CDR3 has 13 amino acids. Trimming removed 4 bases from V and 4 bases from J, with 10 bases in between. The germline CDR1 and CDR2 sequences are LNHNV and YYDKDF (reference sequence). CDR3 loop: CATSTQGGTEAFF. The CDR3 DNA is TGTGCCACCAGCACACAGGGTGGCACTGAAGCTTTCTTT.

This clonotype was counted ten times or more. The CDR3 DNA is TGTGCCAGCAGCTTTACAGACAGCGAAGCTTTCTTT. Its translation: CASSFTDSEAFF. This rearrangement joins TRBV7-9 to TRBJ1-1; D possibly corresponds to TRBD1 (5 bases). The V gene's germline CDR1 is SEHNR and CDR2 FQNEAQ (reference sequence). The CDR3 contains 12 residues. The V end lost 3 bases, the J end lost 8 bases, and 10 bases lay between the germline ends.

This clonotype occurred many times. The V gene is TRBV5-5, the J gene TRBJ2-1, with 9 bases fitting TRBD2. This CDR3 is built from 17 residues. Unmatched junction bases numbered 15, after V lost 4 bases and J lost 7 bases. CDR1 is SGHKS, CDR2 YYEKEE, per germline (reference sequence). The CDR3 loop reads CASSALGGRAFGNEQFF. The CDR3, as DNA: TGTGCCAGCAGCGCCCTTGGCGGGAGGGCCTTTGGGAATGAGCAGTTCTTC.

This chain links TRBV4-2 with TRBJ2-1; D is perhaps TRBD2 (5 bases). From germline, CDR1 is LGHNA and CDR2 YNFKEQ. The CDR3 sequence is 15 residues long. V was cut by 10 bases and J by 4 bases, with 20 bases left in between. The CDR3 here is CAMSPGISCYNEQFF. CDR3 sequence (DNA): TGTGCCATGAGCCCCGGGATCAGCTGTTACAATGAGCAGTTCTTC.

This clonotype was observed a handful of times. The chain uses TRBV15 and TRBJ1-1, with TRBD1 matching over 7 bases. From germline, CDR1 is LNHNV and CDR2 YYDKDF (reference sequence). The CDR3 is 13 residues long. Germline trimming cut 0 bases from V and 5 bases from J; bases unmatched to any gene: 0. CDR3 protein: CATSRETGTEAFF. The DNA of the CDR3 is TGTGCCACCAGCAGAGAGACAGGGACTGAAGCTTTCTTT.

V usage is TRBV19 and J usage is TRBJ1-5; the D is unclear. Germline CDR1 reads LNHDA; CDR2 reads SQIVND (reference sequence). V lost 7 bases and J lost 1, with 11 bases in between. The length of the CDR3 is 14 residues. The CDR3 is CASKLSGSNQPQHF. The CDR3, as DNA: TGTGCCAGTAAGCTGTCAGGAAGCAATCAGCCCCAGCATTTT. Combining the CDR3 with reference TRBV19 and TRBJ1-5 gives the whole variable domain DGGITQSPKYLFRKEGQNVTLSCEQNLNHDAMYWYRQDPGQGLRLIYYSQIVNDFQKGDIAEGYSVSREKKESFPLTVTSAQKNPTAFYLCASKLSGSNQPQHFGDGTRLSIL.

The table lists this clonotype with many counts. V gene TRBV6-5 combines with J gene TRBJ1-2; 10 bases match TRBD1. The CDR3 covers 17 residues. Trimming at V came to 2 bases and at J to 0 bases, leaving 6 bases not matched to a gene. The germline V gene has CDR1 MNHEY and CDR2 SVGAGI. This chain's CDR3 is CASSYIPGQGPNYGYTF. DNA for the CDR3: TGTGCCAGCAGTTACATACCGGGACAGGGGCCTAACTATGGCTACACCTTC.

Only a few counts were recorded for this clonotype. This rearrangement joins TRBV6-2 or TRBV6-3 to TRBJ2-7; perhaps TRBD1 as D (6 bases). The V end was cut by 10 bases, the J end by 3 bases, with 19 bases between. Germline loops: CDR1 MNHEY, CDR2 SVGEGT. The CDR3 spans 14 residues. The CDR3 bases are TGTGCCACCACCTCCGGGACAAAACACTACGAGCAGTACTTC. Protein: CATTSGTKHYEQYF.

This clonotype showed up many times. The V call is TRBV12-3 or TRBV12-4, the J call TRBJ1-5; 11 bases are shared with TRBD1. V lost 1 base, J lost 8 bases, and 1 base stayed unmatched. The CDR3 extends over 14 amino acids. CDR3 protein: CASSLGDRGKPQHF. The CDR3 nucleotides read TGTGCCAGCAGTTTAGGGGACAGGGGGAAGCCCCAGCATTTT.

The chain recombines TRBV5-1 with TRBJ2-6; tentatively, D is TRBD2 (5 bases). The germline gives CDR1 SGHRS, CDR2 YFSETQ. This CDR3 is 15 amino acids long. Trimming removed 2 bases from V and 3 bases from J, with 9 bases in between. The CDR3 coding sequence is TGCGCCAGCAGCTTCGGCGGAGGTGGGGCCAACGTCCTGACTTTC. As protein: CASSFGGGGANVLTF. Supplemented by reference TRBV5-1 and TRBJ2-6, the full variable domain reads KAGVTQTPRYLIKTRGQQVTLSCSPISGHRSVSWYQQTPGQGLQFLFEYFSETQRNKGNFPGRFSGRQFSNSRSEMNVSTLELGDSALYLCASSFGGGGANVLTFGAGSRLTVL.

The chain links TRBV15 to TRBJ2-7, with 9 bases fitting TRBD1. CDR3 length equals 16 residues. J was trimmed by 6 bases and V by 3 bases; bases with no gene match: 12. CDR1 and CDR2 (germline): LNHNV, YYDKDF (reference sequence). As DNA, the CDR3 is TGTGCCACCAGCAGGGAGCTCCCGGGACAGGGTGGCGAGCAGTACTTC. Protein product: CATSRELPGQGGEQYF.

This clonotype was recorded many times. The chain uses TRBV7-2 and TRBJ2-1; D is undetermined. Looked up from germline, CDR1 is SGHTA and CDR2 is FQGNSA. The length of the CDR3 is 15 residues. V was pared by 5 bases and J by 6 bases, with 17 bases between. The CDR3 DNA reads as TGTGCCAGCAGCCCCCGTGTCACCTACTCCAATGAGCAGTTCTTC. Translating it yields CASSPRVTYSNEQFF.

This chain joins TRBV9 and TRBJ1-2, with D uncertain. CDR1 is SGDLS and CDR2 is YYNGEE in the germline V gene. This CDR3 spans 12 amino acids. V shed 0 bases and J shed 5 bases, with 5 bases lying between them. CDR3 residues: CASSVDRYGYTF. The CDR3 DNA reads as TGTGCCAGCAGCGTAGACCGGTATGGCTACACCTTC.

This clonotype was detected ten times or more. V usage is TRBV3-1 and J usage is TRBJ2-7; D not certain. The CDR3 totals 15 residues. The V gene lost 1 base and the J gene lost 2 bases, with 12 bases spanning the gap. Germline CDR1 and CDR2: LGHDT and YNNKEL (reference sequence). For the CDR3, the DNA is TGTGCCAGCAGCCAAGGGATAGCTGATACCTACGAGCAGTACTTC. Protein: CASSQGIADTYEQYF.

This clonotype was detected only a few times. This sequence joins TRBV6-1 and TRBJ1-1; the D is unclear. Per the germline V gene, CDR1 is MNHNS and CDR2 is SASEGT. V gave up 4 bases and J gave up 7 bases, with 10 bases separating them. CDR3 length equals 12 residues. CDR3 sequence (DNA): TGTGCCAGCAGTGTACTACCCGGTGAAGCTTTCTTT. It encodes CASSVLPGEAFF.

The table lists this clonotype with a few counts. The chain joins TRBV19 to TRBJ2-1, with 7 bases lining up with TRBD2. The length of the CDR3 is 15 residues. Trimming took 1 base from V and 2 from J; bases not matched to a gene: 2. CDR1 LNHDA and CDR2 SQIVND come from the germline V gene (reference sequence). CDR3 in amino acids: CASSIVGLAYNEQFF. The CDR3 DNA is TGTGCCAGTAGTATAGTAGGACTAGCCTACAATGAGCAGTTCTTC.